These T cell receptor beta chains were read from a single sample in a study of spatial heterogeneity in lung cancer. Each CDR3 protein is one row after TCRdb ran MiXCR on the 5' RACE reads. The data show 900 to 1,200 distinct CDR3 sequences, 9.5% to 12% seen once. Sequences were derived from lung tumor tissue, sampled at surgery. These receptors were collected from a male donor with early-stage non-small cell lung cancer. The CDR3 runs from the conserved cysteine through the conserved F or W. The D gene is left open where the match is weak. Size tells how often a clone was seen (once, few, many) or the class of an expanded clone, and some rows leave it out.

v_gene	d_gene	j_gene	len	abundance	CDR3aa	CDR3nt
TRBV7-9	-	TRBJ1-6	14	medium-sized	CASSLLGRNSPLHF	TGTGCCAGCAGCTTATTGGGGCGAAATTCACCCCTCCACTTT
TRBV6-1	TRBD2	TRBJ2-3	14	medium-sized	CASMSGGARDTQYF	TGTGCCAGCATGAGCGGGGGGGCGAGAGATACGCAGTATTTT
TRBV10-3	TRBD1	TRBJ2-7	15	few	CAISESGQGANEQYF	TGTGCCATCAGTGAGTCGGGACAGGGGGCCAACGAGCAGTACTTC
TRBV6-6	-	TRBJ1-4	11	medium-sized	CASSFYGKLFF	TGTGCCAGCAGTTTCTACGGAAAACTGTTTTTT
TRBV10-3	-	TRBJ2-7	15	-	CATKGGPAPTYEQYF	TGTGCCACCAAAGGAGGGCCTGCGCCCACCTACGAGCAGTACTTC
TRBV7-8	-	TRBJ2-5	13	medium-sized	CASSFDRQETQYF	TGTGCCAGCAGTTTTGACAGACAAGAGACCCAGTACTTC
TRBV5-4	-	TRBJ2-5	12	medium-sized	CASSSGQETQYF	TGTGCCAGCAGCTCTGGCCAAGAGACCCAGTACTTC
TRBV9	-	TRBJ1-2	11	medium-sized	CASSAGYGYTF	TGTGCCAGCAGCGCAGGCTATGGCTACACCTTC
TRBV5-1	-	TRBJ2-7	18	medium-sized	CASSLGFTGGRGMLEQYF	TGCGCCAGCAGCTTGGGGTTCACGGGGGGCCGAGGAATGTTGGAGCAGTACTTC
TRBV24-1	TRBD1	TRBJ2-1	17	large	CATSVGPQGAIHNEQFF	TGTGCCACCAGTGTGGGCCCCCAGGGGGCAATCCACAATGAGCAGTTCTTC
TRBV6-6	TRBD1	TRBJ2-2	16	medium-sized	CASTFRQGAITGELFF	TGTGCCAGCACCTTCCGACAGGGGGCGATCACCGGGGAGCTGTTTTTT
TRBV5-1	-	TRBJ2-3	17	few	CASSLHPDGERTDTQYF	TGCGCCAGCAGCTTGCACCCGGACGGGGAACGCACAGATACGCAGTATTTT
TRBV20-1	TRBD2	TRBJ2-2	16	few	CSARDLRGILGGELFF	TGCAGTGCTAGAGATCTGCGGGGGATACTTGGCGGGGAGCTGTTTTTT
TRBV5-4	-	TRBJ2-2	15	-	CASSLNIANTGELFF	TGTGCCAGCAGCTTAAACATCGCGAACACCGGGGAGCTGTTTTTT
TRBV29-1	-	TRBJ1-5	14	large	CSVAGDNSNQPQHF	TGCAGCGTTGCCGGGGATAATAGCAATCAGCCCCAGCATTTT
TRBV2	TRBD1	TRBJ2-7	12	medium-sized	CAVDREAYEQYF	TGTGCGGTGGACAGGGAGGCCTACGAGCAGTACTTC
TRBV7-3	-	TRBJ1-6	15	medium-sized	CASSLVGNANSPLHF	TGTGCCAGCAGCTTAGTAGGGAATGCGAATTCACCCCTCCACTTT
TRBV4-2	TRBD2	TRBJ2-7	14	medium-sized	CASSHPGTNYEQYF	TGTGCCAGCAGCCATCCCGGGACTAACTACGAGCAGTACTTC
TRBV20-1	-	TRBJ1-3	17	medium-sized	CSAGPQGKGHSGNTIYF	TGCAGTGCTGGGCCACAGGGAAAGGGACACTCTGGAAACACCATATATTTT
TRBV5-4	-	TRBJ2-3	20	medium-sized	CASSFRVPVLFYSLTDTQYF	TGTGCCAGCAGCTTCCGGGTACCGGTTCTCTTTTACTCCCTAACTGATACGCAGTATTTT
TRBV18	TRBD2	TRBJ2-2	15	-	CASSPGLADTGELFF	TGTGCCAGCTCTCCGGGACTAGCGGACACCGGGGAGCTGTTTTTT
TRBV7-8	-	TRBJ1-1	13	medium-sized	CASSLVGNTEAFF	TGTGCCAGCAGCTTAGTAGGTAACACTGAAGCTTTCTTT
TRBV3-1	-	TRBJ1-6	15	medium-sized	CASSQVSQYNSPLHF	TGTGCCAGCAGCCAAGTGTCACAGTATAATTCACCCCTCCACTTT
TRBV25-1	-	TRBJ2-2	13	-	CASSEGGTGELFF	TGTGCCAGCAGTGAGGGAGGCACCGGGGAGCTGTTTTTT
TRBV6-6	TRBD2	TRBJ2-1	15	-	CASSTGGLVGNEQFF	TGTGCCAGCAGTACCGGGGGACTAGTAGGCAATGAGCAGTTCTTC
TRBV19	TRBD2	TRBJ2-5	15	medium-sized	CASTSTSGGQETQYF	TGTGCCAGTACCTCGACTAGCGGGGGACAGGAGACCCAGTACTTC
TRBV3-1	TRBD2	TRBJ2-3	16	medium-sized	CASSHRTSGGMGTQYF	TGTGCCAGCAGCCATCGGACTAGCGGGGGAATGGGTACGCAGTATTTT
TRBV11-2	-	TRBJ2-1	12	hyperexpanded	CASSYGGGEQFF	TGTGCCAGCAGCTACGGGGGAGGTGAGCAGTTCTTC
TRBV20-1	-	TRBJ1-2	12	large	CSARGGQRGYTF	TGCAGTGCTAGAGGGGGTCAACGGGGCTACACCTTC
TRBV28	-	TRBJ1-4	16	medium-sized	CASKGSRQSTNEKLFF	TGTGCCAGCAAAGGGTCCCGACAGTCAACTAATGAAAAACTGTTTTTT
TRBV6-2/TRBV6-3	TRBD2	TRBJ2-2	16	medium-sized	CASTYSGGPNTGELFF	TGTGCCAGCACCTATAGCGGGGGGCCGAACACCGGGGAGCTGTTTTTT
TRBV28	-	TRBJ2-5	17	-	CASSHNSAGPLGETQYF	TGTGCCAGCAGCCATAACAGTGCCGGGCCCCTCGGAGAGACCCAGTACTTC
TRBV7-8	TRBD1	TRBJ2-3	16	medium-sized	CASSPRTGMGTDTQYF	TGTGCCAGCAGCCCGCGGACAGGGATGGGCACAGATACGCAGTATTTT
TRBV3-1	-	TRBJ2-1	15	large	CASSHSGESYNEQFF	TGTGCCAGCAGCCATTCCGGGGAATCATACAATGAGCAGTTCTTC
TRBV27	-	TRBJ2-3	16	-	CASSLLGHESTDTQYF	TGTGCCAGCAGTTTATTAGGACACGAATCCACAGATACGCAGTATTTT
TRBV7-6	-	TRBJ1-6	15	medium-sized	CASSLAGTANSPLHF	TGTGCCAGCAGCTTAGCGGGGACGGCTAATTCACCCCTCCACTTT
TRBV28	TRBD1	TRBJ1-2	17	-	CASSLPGGQGIPYGYTF	TGTGCCAGCAGTTTGCCCGGGGGACAGGGGATACCCTATGGCTACACCTTC
TRBV3-1	-	TRBJ1-3	15	few	CASSSVGYSGNTIYF	TGTGCCAGCAGCTCCGTAGGGTACTCTGGAAACACCATATATTTT
TRBV6-2/TRBV6-3	-	TRBJ2-7	12	hyperexpanded	CASSWDSYEQYF	TGTGCCAGCAGCTGGGACTCCTACGAGCAGTACTTC
TRBV11-2	TRBD2	TRBJ2-3	20	medium-sized	CASSFGLAGVGGEDTDTQYF	TGTGCCAGCAGCTTCGGACTAGCGGGCGTTGGTGGGGAGGACACAGATACGCAGTATTTT
TRBV30	-	TRBJ1-6	13	medium-sized	CAWSRQDNSPLHF	TGTGCCTGGAGCCGACAGGATAATTCACCCCTCCACTTT
TRBV19	-	TRBJ1-5	13	medium-sized	CASPPWSNQPQHF	TGTGCCAGTCCCCCCTGGAGCAATCAGCCCCAGCATTTT
TRBV9	-	TRBJ1-1	13	-	CASSVGQSTEAFF	TGTGCCAGCAGCGTAGGGCAGAGCACTGAAGCTTTCTTT
TRBV7-9	-	TRBJ2-1	13	large	CASSVTPGTEQFF	TGTGCCAGCAGCGTGACCCCAGGGACTGAGCAGTTCTTC
TRBV13	-	TRBJ1-4	14	large	CASSLGGLNEKLFF	TGTGCCAGCAGCTTAGGGGGACTTAATGAAAAACTGTTTTTT
TRBV5-1	-	TRBJ2-3	16	large	CASSLAVGSSTDTQYF	TGCGCCAGCAGCTTGGCGGTTGGGTCTAGCACAGATACGCAGTATTTT
TRBV3-1	-	TRBJ1-2	15	medium-sized	CASSQVPSGTSGYTF	TGTGCCAGCAGCCAAGTTCCCTCCGGGACCTCCGGCTACACCTTC
TRBV10-2	TRBD2	TRBJ2-1	16	medium-sized	CASTKQPSGGAGEQFF	TGCGCCAGCACCAAACAACCTAGCGGGGGGGCCGGTGAGCAGTTCTTC
TRBV11-2	TRBD2	TRBJ2-1	19	few	CASSRYLTSGGNHRNEQFF	TGTGCCAGCAGCCGGTACCTAACTAGCGGGGGGAATCATAGGAATGAGCAGTTCTTC
TRBV20-1	-	TRBJ2-3	14	-	CSARGDGSTDTQYF	TGCAGTGCTAGAGGGGACGGAAGCACAGATACGCAGTATTTT
TRBV27	TRBD1	TRBJ1-1	14	medium-sized	CASSLVRGRTEAFF	TGTGCCAGCAGTTTGGTTAGGGGGCGCACTGAAGCTTTCTTT
TRBV20-1	-	TRBJ2-3	16	few	CSARDVLVGHTDTQYF	TGCAGTGCTAGAGATGTCCTAGTGGGCCACACAGATACGCAGTATTTT
TRBV11-2	TRBD1	TRBJ2-1	15	medium-sized	CASSPAGTGVNEQFF	TGTGCCAGCAGCCCCGCCGGGACAGGGGTCAATGAGCAGTTCTTC